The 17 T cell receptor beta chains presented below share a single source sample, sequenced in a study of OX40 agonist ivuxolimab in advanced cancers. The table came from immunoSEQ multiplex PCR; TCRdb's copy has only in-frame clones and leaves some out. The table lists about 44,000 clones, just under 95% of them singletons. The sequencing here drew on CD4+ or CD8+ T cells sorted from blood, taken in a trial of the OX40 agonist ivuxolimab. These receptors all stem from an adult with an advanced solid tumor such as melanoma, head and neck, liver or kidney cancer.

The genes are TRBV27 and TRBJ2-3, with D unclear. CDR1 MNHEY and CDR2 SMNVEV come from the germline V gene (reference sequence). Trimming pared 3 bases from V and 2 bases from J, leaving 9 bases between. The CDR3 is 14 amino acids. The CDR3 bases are TGTGCCAGCAGTTTGACACCATACACAGATACGCAGTATTTT. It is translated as CASSLTPYTDTQYF.

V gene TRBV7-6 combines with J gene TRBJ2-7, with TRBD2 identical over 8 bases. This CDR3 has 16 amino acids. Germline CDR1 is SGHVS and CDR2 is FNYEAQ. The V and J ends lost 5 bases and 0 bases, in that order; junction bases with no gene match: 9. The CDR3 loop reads CASSPRGSGSSYEQYF. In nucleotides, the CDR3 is TGTGCCAGCAGCCCCAGAGGGAGCGGGAGCTCCTACGAGCAGTACTTC.

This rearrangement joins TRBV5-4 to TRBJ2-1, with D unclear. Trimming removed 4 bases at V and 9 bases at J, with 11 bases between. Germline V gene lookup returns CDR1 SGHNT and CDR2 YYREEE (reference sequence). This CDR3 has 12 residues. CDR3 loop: CASSRAVSEQFF. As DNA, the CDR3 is TGTGCCAGCAGCCGGGCGGTTTCTGAGCAGTTCTTC.

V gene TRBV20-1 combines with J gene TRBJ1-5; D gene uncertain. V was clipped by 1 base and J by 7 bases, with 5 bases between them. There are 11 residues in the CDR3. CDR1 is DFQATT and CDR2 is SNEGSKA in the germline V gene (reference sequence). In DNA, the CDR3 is TGCAGTGCTAGAGCCGGACAGCCCCAGCATTTT. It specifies CSARAGQPQHF.

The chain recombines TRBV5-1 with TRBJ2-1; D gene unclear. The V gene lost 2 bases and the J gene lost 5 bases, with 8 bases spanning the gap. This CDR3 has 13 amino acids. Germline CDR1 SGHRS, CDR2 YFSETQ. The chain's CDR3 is CASSFLPDNEQFF. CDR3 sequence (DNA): TGCGCCAGCAGCTTTCTTCCCGACAATGAGCAGTTCTTC.

This CDR3 is CASSVGGREVAGMIETQYF. In DNA form, the CDR3 reads TGTGCCAGCAGCGTAGGTGGTAGGGAGGTAGCGGGTATGATAGAGACCCAGTACTTC. The J gene is TRBJ2-5, the V gene TRBV9; 7 bases match TRBD2. Trimming at V came to 0 bases and at J to 4 bases, leaving 18 bases not matched to a gene. Germline V CDR1 and CDR2: SGDLS, YYNGEE. The CDR3 is 19 residues long.

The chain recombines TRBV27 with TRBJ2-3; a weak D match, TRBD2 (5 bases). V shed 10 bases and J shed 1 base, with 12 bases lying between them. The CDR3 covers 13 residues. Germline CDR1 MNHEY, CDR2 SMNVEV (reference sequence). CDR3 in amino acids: CAIGVEGTDTQYF. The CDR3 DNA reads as TGTGCCATTGGGGTGGAGGGCACAGATACGCAGTATTTT.

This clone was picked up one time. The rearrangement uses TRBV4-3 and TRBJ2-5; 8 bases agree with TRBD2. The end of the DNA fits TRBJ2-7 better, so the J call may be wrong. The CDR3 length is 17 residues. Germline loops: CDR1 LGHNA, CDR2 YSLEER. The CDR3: CASSQDPSGSNSYEQYF. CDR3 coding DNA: TGCGCCAGCAGCCAAGATCCAAGCGGGAGTAACTCCTACGAGCAGTACTTC.

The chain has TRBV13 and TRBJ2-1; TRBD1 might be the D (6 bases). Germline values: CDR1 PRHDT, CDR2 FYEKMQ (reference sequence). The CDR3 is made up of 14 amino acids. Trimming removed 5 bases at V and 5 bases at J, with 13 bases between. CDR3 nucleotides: TGTGCCAGCAGCCCAGGAAGGGGGAACAATGAGCAGTTCTTC. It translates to CASSPGRGNNEQFF.

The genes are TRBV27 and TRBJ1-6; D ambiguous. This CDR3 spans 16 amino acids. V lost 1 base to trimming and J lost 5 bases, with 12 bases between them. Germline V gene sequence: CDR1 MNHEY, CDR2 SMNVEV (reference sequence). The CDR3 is CASSLLRGVHNSPLHF. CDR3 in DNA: TGTGCCAGCAGTTTATTGCGCGGCGTACATAATTCACCCCTCCACTTT.

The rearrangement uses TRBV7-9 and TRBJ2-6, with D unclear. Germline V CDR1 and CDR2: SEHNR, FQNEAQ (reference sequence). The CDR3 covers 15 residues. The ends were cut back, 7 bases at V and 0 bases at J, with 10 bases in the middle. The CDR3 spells CASNDGSSGANVLTF. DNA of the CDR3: TGTGCCAGCAACGACGGCAGCTCTGGGGCCAACGTCCTGACTTTC.

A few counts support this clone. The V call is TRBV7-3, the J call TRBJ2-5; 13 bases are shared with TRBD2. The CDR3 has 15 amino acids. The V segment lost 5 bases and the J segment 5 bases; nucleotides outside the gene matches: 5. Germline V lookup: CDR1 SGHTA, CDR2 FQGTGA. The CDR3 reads CASSLGTSGKETQYF. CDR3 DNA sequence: TGTGCCAGCAGCCTCGGGACTAGCGGGAAGGAGACCCAGTACTTC.

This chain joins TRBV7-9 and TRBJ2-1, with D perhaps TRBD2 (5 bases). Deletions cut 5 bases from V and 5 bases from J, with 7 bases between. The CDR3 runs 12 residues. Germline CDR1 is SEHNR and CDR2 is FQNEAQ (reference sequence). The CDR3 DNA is TGTGCCAGCAGCCGACTACACAATGAGCAGTTCTTC. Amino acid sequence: CASSRLHNEQFF.

The CDR3 bases are TGCAGTGCCGGGACAGGCTACGAGCAGTACTTC. This sequence encodes CSAGTGYEQYF. The chain uses TRBV20-1 and TRBJ2-7, with 8 bases identical to TRBD1. CDR3 length: 11 residues. CDR1 DFQATT and CDR2 SNEGSKA come from the germline V gene (reference sequence). J lost 3 bases, V lost 6 bases, and 1 base had no gene match.

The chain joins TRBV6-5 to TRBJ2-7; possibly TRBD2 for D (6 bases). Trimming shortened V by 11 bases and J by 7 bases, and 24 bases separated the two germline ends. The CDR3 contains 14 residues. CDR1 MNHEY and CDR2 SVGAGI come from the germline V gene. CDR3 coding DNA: TGTGCCGTTAGTGAGGCGGGACCCCTGTCGGAGCAGTACTTC. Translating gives CAVSEAGPLSEQYF.

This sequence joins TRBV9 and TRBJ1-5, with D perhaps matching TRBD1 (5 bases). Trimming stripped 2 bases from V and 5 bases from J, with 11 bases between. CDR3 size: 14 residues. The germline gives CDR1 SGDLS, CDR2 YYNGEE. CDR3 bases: TGTGCCAGCAGCGTTGGGGCGGTGGATCAGCCCCAGCATTTT. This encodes CASSVGAVDQPQHF. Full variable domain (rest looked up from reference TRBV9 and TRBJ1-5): DSGVTQTPKHLITATGQRVTLRCSPRSGDLSVYWYQQSLDQGLQFLIQYYNGEERAKGNILERFSAQQFPDLHSELNLSSLELGDSALYFCASSVGAVDQPQHFGDGTRLSIL.

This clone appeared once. The CDR3 spells CAAGGNTGELFF. CDR3 DNA sequence: TGCGCCGCCGGGGGAAACACCGGGGAGCTGTTTTTT. This chain connects TRBV4-1 to TRBJ2-2, with D possibly matching TRBD2 (6 bases). The CDR3 totals 12 residues. V was shortened by 11 bases and J by 2 bases, with 9 bases between the two germline ends. In germline, CDR1 is MGHRA, CDR2 YSYEKL.